These T cell receptor beta chains were read from a single sample in a study of blood T cell repertoires in COVID-19. The assay was immunoSEQ multiplex PCR, and TCRdb's table has in-frame clones only and misses some. The data show under 400,000 clones, with about nine tenths seen just once and 1.6% held by the top ten. The sample was peripheral blood. The receptors here all came from a woman in her 30s with COVID-19, enrolled during active disease. Both conserved end residues are part of each CDR3. The D gene is left open where the match is weak. Size values are once, few and many counts, or a class for expanded clones, and some rows have none.

TRBV5-5	TRBJ2-5	TRBD2	NA	TGTGCCAGCAGCTTGGGACTAGCGGGGGAAGAGACCCAGTACTTC	CASSLGLAGEETQYF
TRBV12-3/TRBV12-4	TRBJ1-6	NA	NA	TGTGCCAGCAGTTTGACAGCAAATTCACCCCTCCACTTT	CASSLTANSPLHF
TRBV25-1	TRBJ1-1	NA	once	TGTGCCAGCAGTGAACTGGGCAGCCTCATGAACACTGAAGCTTTCTTT	CASSELGSLMNTEAFF
TRBV11-2	TRBJ1-2	TRBD1	NA	TGTGCCAGCAGACCCGGGACAGGGGTAGTGAACTATGGCTACACCTTC	CASRPGTGVVNYGYTF
TRBV20-1	TRBJ2-3	NA	NA	TGCAGTGCTGCGGTTGAGGGTACGCAGTATTTT	CSAAVEGTQYF
TRBV9	TRBJ2-5	NA	NA	TGTGCCAGCGGGCGCTCAGGGACCCAGTACTTC	CASGRSGTQYF
TRBV2	TRBJ2-5	NA	NA	TGTGCCAGCAGTAAGTCTACGACCCAGTACTTC	CASSKSTTQYF
TRBV7-2	TRBJ2-5	TRBD1	once	TGTGCCAGCAGCTTAGGCAGGGGGCCACAAGAGACCCAGTACTTC	CASSLGRGPQETQYF
TRBV6-5	TRBJ1-1	NA	NA	TGTGCCAGCAGTTACTTGGGTCGGGACACTGAAGCTTTCTTT	CASSYLGRDTEAFF
TRBV5-1	TRBJ2-7	NA	NA	TGCGCCAGCAGCTTGCTTGGCGGGAATGAGCAGTACTTC	CASSLLGGNEQYF
TRBV6-5	TRBJ1-1	TRBD1	NA	TGTGCCAGCAGTCGACAGGGCTACACTGAAGCTTTCTTT	CASSRQGYTEAFF
TRBV24-1	TRBJ2-1	TRBD2	NA	TGTGCCACCCGGGGGGGTCTATACAATGAGCAGTTCTTC	CATRGGLYNEQFF
TRBV7-2	TRBJ2-6	NA	NA	TGTGCCAGCAGCCGTCCCAGTACTGGGGCCAACGTCCTGACTTTC	CASSRPSTGANVLTF
TRBV7-8	TRBJ1-3	NA	few	TGTGCCAGCAGCCTCGGGGGGATCTCTGGAAACACCATATATTTT	CASSLGGISGNTIYF
TRBV7-8	TRBJ1-2	TRBD1	NA	TGTGCCAGCAGCTTATACGTAGGGGGCGCCAACTATGGCTACACCTTC	CASSLYVGGANYGYTF
TRBV27	TRBJ1-5	NA	NA	TGTGCCAGCAGTTTGGTGGGGGCGGAAGATCAGCCCCAGCATTTT	CASSLVGAEDQPQHF
TRBV5-1	TRBJ2-1	TRBD2	NA	TGCGCCAGCACCACCCTCGGGGGGTCCTACAATGAGCAGTTCTTC	CASTTLGGSYNEQFF
TRBV12-3/TRBV12-4	TRBJ1-1	TRBD1	NA	TGTGCCAGCACCCGGGACAGCTCCGTTGAAGCTTTCTTT	CASTRDSSVEAFF
TRBV2	TRBJ1-2	NA	NA	TGTGCCAGCAAAGAGTGGAGGGCGAACTATGGCTACACCTTC	CASKEWRANYGYTF
TRBV5-1	TRBJ2-3	NA	NA	TGCGCCAGCAGCTCGAGCACAGATACGCAGTATTTT	CASSSSTDTQYF
TRBV12-5	TRBJ2-7	NA	NA	TGTGCTAGTGGTTTGGTTGCGGGCGAGCAGTACTTC	CASGLVAGEQYF
TRBV7-9	TRBJ1-2	TRBD1	NA	TGTGCCAGCAGCGAGGGGACAGGGGGTGGCTACACCTTC	CASSEGTGGGYTF
TRBV5-1	TRBJ2-6	NA	NA	TGCGCCAGCAGCTTGGCGTCAGGGGCTGGGGCCAACGTCCTGACTTTC	CASSLASGAGANVLTF
TRBV3-1/TRBV3-2	TRBJ2-2	NA	NA	TGTGCCAGCGAGGTAGCTAGGATCGGGGAGCTGTTTTTT	CASEVARIGELFF
TRBV27	TRBJ2-3	NA	NA	TGTGCCAGCAGTTATCTCGGGACAAGCCCTAGCACAGATACGCAGTATTTT	CASSYLGTSPSTDTQYF
TRBV4-3	TRBJ2-1	TRBD2	NA	TGCGCCAGCAGCCAAGGGTCGGGGGGAGAAAATGAGCAGTTCTTC	CASSQGSGGENEQFF